This TCR beta chain emerged from a study of radiotherapy plus CTLA-4 blockade in lung cancer. Study as a whole: Across the patients, objective responses occurred in 15% to 20%, and disease control in under 35%. Study-wide results and caveats: Expansion in blood of tumor-derived TCR clones was seen after radiotherapy plus ipilimumab.

Profiled with immunoSEQ multiplex PCR; TCRdb holds only in-frame clones, not every one. In the table there are tens of thousands of clones, around 70% of which are singletons. Comments on this clone: Its antigen is currently unknown.

Germline CDR1 and CDR2: LGHNA and YSLEER. CDR3 size: 14 residues. The J segment lost 6 bases and the V segment lost 4 bases, leaving 7 bases of the junction unmatched. This chain joins TRBV4-3 and TRBJ2-7; 9 nucleotides agree with TRBD1. The source of this sequence is a human donor with non-small cell lung cancer whose response to radiotherapy plus ipilimumab could not be evaluated. This specimen was peripheral blood, taken from a patient treated with radiotherapy plus ipilimumab. CDR3 amino acids: CASSPRDRVLEQYF. The CDR3 region has the DNA TGCGCCAGCAGCCCCCGGGACAGGGTTCTCGAGCAGTACTTC.